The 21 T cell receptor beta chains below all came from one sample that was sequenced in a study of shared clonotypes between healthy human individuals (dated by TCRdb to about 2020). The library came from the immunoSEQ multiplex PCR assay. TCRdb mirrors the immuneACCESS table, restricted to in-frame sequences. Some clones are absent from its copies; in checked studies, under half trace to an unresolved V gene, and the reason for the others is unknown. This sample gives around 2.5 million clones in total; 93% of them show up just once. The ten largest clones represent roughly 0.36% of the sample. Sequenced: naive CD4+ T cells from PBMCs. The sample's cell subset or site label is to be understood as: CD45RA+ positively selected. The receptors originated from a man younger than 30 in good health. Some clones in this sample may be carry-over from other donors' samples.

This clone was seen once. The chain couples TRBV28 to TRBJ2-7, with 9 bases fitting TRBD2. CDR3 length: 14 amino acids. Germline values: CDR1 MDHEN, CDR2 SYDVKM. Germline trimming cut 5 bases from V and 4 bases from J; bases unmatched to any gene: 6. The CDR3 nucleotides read TGTGCCAGCAGTCCTAGCGGGATTGAATACGAGCAGTACTTC. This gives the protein CASSPSGIEYEQYF.

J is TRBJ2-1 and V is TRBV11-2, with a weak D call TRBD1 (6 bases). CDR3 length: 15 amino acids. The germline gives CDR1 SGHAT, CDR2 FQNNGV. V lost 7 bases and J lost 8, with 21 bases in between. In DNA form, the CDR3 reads TGTGCCAGCAAGAGGGGTGGGGGTCAGGGGTATGAGCAGTTCTTC. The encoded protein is CASKRGGGQGYEQFF. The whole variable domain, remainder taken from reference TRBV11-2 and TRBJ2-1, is EAGVAQSPRYKIIEKRQSVAFWCNPISGHATLYWYQQILGQGPKLLIQFQNNGVVDDSQLPKDRFSAERLKGVDSTLKIQPAKLEDSAVYLCASKRGGGQGYEQFFGPGTRLTVL.

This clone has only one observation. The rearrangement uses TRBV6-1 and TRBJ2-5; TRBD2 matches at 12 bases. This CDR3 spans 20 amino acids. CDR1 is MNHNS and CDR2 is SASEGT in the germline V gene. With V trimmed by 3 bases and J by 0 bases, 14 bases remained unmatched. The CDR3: CASSERGFTSGRTNQETQYF. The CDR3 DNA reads TGTGCCAGCAGTGAGCGTGGATTTACTAGCGGGAGGACAAACCAAGAGACCCAGTACTTC.

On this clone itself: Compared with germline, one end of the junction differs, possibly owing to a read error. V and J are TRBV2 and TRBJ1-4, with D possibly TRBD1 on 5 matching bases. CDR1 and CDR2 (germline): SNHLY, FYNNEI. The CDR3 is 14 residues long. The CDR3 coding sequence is TGTGCCAGCAATGAAGGGGCCCGCCTGGAAAAACTGTTTTTT. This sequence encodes CASNEGARLEKLFF. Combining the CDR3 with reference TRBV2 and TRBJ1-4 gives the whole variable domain EPEVTQTPSHQVTQMGQEVILRCVPISNHLYFYWYRQILGQKVEFLVSFYNNEISEKSEIFDDQFSVERPDGSNFTLKIRSTKLEDSAMYFCASNEGARLEKLFFGSGTQLSVL.

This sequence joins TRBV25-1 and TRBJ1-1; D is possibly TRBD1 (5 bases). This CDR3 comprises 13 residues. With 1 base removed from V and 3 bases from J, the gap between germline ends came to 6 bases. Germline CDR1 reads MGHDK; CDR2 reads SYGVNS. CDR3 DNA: TGTGCCAGCAGTGAATCCAGGGACACTGAAGCTTTCTTT. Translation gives CASSESRDTEAFF.

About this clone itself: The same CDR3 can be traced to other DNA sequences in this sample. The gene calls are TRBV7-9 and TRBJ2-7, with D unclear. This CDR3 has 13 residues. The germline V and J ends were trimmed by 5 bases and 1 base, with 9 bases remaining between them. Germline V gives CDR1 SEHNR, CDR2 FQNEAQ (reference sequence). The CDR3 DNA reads TGTGCCAGCAGCCCCCCCGGGTCCTACGAGCAGTACTTC. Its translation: CASSPPGSYEQYF.

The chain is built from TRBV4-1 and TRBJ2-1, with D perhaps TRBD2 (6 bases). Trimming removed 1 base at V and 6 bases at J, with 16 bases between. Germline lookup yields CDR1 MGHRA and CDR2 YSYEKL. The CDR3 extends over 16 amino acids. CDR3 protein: CASSQVPSAIINEQFF. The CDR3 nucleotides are TGCGCCAGCAGCCAAGTTCCTAGCGCGATAATCAATGAGCAGTTCTTC.

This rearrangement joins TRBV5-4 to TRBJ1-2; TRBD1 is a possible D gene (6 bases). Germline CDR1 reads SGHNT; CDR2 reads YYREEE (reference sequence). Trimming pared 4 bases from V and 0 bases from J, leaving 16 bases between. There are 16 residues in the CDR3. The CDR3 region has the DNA TGTGCCAGCAGCCCGGTCCAGGGGCGATCTAACTATGGCTACACCTTC. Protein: CASSPVQGRSNYGYTF.

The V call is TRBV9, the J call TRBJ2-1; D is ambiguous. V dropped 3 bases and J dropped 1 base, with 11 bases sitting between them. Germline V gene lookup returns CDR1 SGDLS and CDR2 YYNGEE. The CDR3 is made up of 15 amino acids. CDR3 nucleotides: TGTGCCAGCAGCGCGGACCTGCAGTCCTACAATGAGCAGTTCTTC. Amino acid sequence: CASSADLQSYNEQFF.

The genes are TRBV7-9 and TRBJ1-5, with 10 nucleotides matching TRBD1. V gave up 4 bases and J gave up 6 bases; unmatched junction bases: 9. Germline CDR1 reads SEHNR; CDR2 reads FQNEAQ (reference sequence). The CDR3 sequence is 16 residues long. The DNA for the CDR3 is TGTGCCAGCAGCTCCCGGGACAGGGGACCGGCTCAGCCCCAGCATTTT. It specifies CASSSRDRGPAQPQHF.

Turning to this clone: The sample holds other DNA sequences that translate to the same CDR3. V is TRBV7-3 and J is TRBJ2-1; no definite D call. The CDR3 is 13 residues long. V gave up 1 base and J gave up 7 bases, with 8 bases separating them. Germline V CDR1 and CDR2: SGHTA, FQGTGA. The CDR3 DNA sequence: TGTGCCAGCAGCTTAAGGCGGTATAATGAGCAGTTCTTC. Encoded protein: CASSLRRYNEQFF.

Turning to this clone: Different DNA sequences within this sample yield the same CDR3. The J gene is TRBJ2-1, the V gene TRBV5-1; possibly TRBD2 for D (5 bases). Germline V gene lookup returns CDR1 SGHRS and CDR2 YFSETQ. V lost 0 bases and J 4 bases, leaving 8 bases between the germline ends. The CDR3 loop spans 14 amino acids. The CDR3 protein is CASSLGTGYNEQFF. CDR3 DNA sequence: TGCGCCAGCAGCTTGGGGACTGGATACAATGAGCAGTTCTTC.

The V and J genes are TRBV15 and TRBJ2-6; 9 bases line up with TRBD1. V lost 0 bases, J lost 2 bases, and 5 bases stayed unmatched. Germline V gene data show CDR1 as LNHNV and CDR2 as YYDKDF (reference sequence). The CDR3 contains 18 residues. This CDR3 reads CATSRDGQGTAGANVLTF. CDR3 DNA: TGTGCCACCAGCAGAGACGGACAGGGGACAGCTGGGGCCAACGTCCTGACTTTC.

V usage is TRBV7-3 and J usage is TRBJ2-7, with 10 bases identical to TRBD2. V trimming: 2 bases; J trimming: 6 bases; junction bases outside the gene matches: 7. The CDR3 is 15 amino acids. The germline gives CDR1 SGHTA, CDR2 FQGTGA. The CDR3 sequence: CASSLRAGGPPEQYF. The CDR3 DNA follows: TGTGCCAGCAGCTTACGAGCGGGAGGGCCCCCCGAGCAGTACTTC.

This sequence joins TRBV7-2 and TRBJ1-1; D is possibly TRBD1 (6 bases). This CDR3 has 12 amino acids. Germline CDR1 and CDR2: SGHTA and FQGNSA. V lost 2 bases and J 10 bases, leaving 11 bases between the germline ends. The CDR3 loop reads CASSLTGAVAFF. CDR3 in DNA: TGTGCCAGCAGCTTAACGGGGGCTGTAGCTTTCTTT. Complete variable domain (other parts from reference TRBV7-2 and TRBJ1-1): GAGVSQSPSNKVTEKGKDVELRCDPISGHTALYWYRQSLGQGLEFLIYFQGNSAPDKSGLPSDRFSAERTGGSVSTLTIQRTQQEDSAVYLCASSLTGAVAFFGQGTRLTVV.

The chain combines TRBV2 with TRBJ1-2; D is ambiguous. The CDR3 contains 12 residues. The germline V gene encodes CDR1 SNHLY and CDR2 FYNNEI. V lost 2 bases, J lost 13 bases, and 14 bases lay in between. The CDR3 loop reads CASSERERIGTF. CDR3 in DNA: TGTGCCAGCAGTGAACGGGAGCGTATCGGCACCTTC.

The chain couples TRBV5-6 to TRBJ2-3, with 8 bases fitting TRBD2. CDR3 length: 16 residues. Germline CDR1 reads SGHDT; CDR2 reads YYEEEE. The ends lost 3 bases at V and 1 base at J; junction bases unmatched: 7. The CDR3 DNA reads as TGTGCCAGCAGCTCCCAGGACGGGAGGGGCACAGATACGCAGTATTTT. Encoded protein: CASSSQDGRGTDTQYF.

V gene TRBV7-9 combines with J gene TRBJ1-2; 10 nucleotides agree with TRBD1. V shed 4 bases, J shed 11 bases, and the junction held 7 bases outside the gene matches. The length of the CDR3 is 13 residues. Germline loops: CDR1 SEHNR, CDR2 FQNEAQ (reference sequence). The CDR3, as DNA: TGTGCCAGCAGCTCTCGACAGGGGGCGAGTTACACCTTC. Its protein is CASSSRQGASYTF.

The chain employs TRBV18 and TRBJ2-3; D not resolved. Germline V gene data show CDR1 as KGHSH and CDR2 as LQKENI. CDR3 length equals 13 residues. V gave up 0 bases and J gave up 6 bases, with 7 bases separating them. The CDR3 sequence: CASSPPSWDTQYF. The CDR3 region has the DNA TGTGCCAGCTCACCACCGTCGTGGGATACGCAGTATTTT.

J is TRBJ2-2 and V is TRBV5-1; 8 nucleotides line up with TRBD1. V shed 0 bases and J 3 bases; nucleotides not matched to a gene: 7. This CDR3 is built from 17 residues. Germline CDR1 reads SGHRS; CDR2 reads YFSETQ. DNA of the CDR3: TGCGCCAGCAGCTTGGGAGCAGGGGGCGGGGACACCGGGGAGCTGTTTTTT. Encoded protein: CASSLGAGGGDTGELFF. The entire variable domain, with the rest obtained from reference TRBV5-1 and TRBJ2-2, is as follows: KAGVTQTPRYLIKTRGQQVTLSCSPISGHRSVSWYQQTPGQGLQFLFEYFSETQRNKGNFPGRFSGRQFSNSRSEMNVSTLELGDSALYLCASSLGAGGGDTGELFFGEGSRLTVL.

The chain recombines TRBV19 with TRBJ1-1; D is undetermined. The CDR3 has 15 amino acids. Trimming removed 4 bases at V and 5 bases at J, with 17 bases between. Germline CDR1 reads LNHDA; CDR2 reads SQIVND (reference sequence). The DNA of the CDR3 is TGTGCCAGTAGTAGGGAAAATAGAGGGAGGACTGAAGCTTTCTTT. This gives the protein CASSRENRGRTEAFF.